This TCR beta chain originates from a study of cytomegalovirus exposure and HLA in healthy donors (TCRdb year 2017). Study-wide context: In an earlier analysis of roughly 590 of the donors, around 300 Gb of sequence data and some 100 million unique TCR beta sequences from about 179 million T cells were reported. An early release that covered about 600 HLA-typed donors contained approximately 300 gigabases of sequencing data and tens of millions of unique TCR sequences. Among the roughly 400 genotyped donors, around 81% belonged to the genetic ancestry cluster associated with self-reported Caucasian donors. The study was designed to test whether signatures of past pathogen exposure could be identified by cataloging public T cell receptors. The T cell repertoires of 700 or so subjects were profiled by immunosequencing and related to cytomegalovirus serostatus. In addition to the first cohort of 666 subjects, a separate validation cohort of some 120 different subjects was used. To predict cytomegalovirus infection status, the study brought together high-throughput TCR immunosequencing, statistical association of individual TCRs with disease status, and machine learning. A later analysis re-examined previously published TCR beta repertoires from 610 or so donors and added high-resolution HLA genotyping to investigate patterns of TCR occurrence. The later analysis used no new phenotypic data to find candidate immune exposures, relying instead on TCR beta sequences and their occurrence across donors. To decide whether each TCR beta V gene segment behaved as functional or pseudogenic, an earlier analysis of approximately 620 of the donors relied on high-throughput TCR beta sequencing. Donor age, sex, ethnicity and CMV serostatus were compiled alongside the repertoire data. A later genetic analysis used genome-wide SNP genotypes for about 55% of the 666 donors, treating that subset as a discovery cohort. All discovery cohort repertoires had been generated on a single sequencing platform. HLA typing covered class I and class II loci at four-digit resolution. The number of typed donors differed by locus: about 620-640 for A, B, C, DRB1 and DQB1; 522 for DQA1; 606 for DPA1; and roughly 450 for DPB1. Four to six DR-DQ haplotypes were handled as single units for association and clustering, since linkage in the cohort was strong. Among 300 to 450 genotyped donors of the cohort, an average of roughly 240,000 unique TCR beta nucleotide sequences were sequenced per donor, approximately 20% of them non-productive.

Study-wide findings and limitations: A later analysis found that TCR association rates varied across HLA loci, with DRB1 alleles showing the most associated TCRs and HLA-C alleles the fewest. HLA typing was unavailable for some donors at each locus, so association tests used only the typed subset. Only TCR beta chains were sequenced in this cohort, and the absence of alpha or paired-chain data limited detectable features. In vitro tests confirmed that a few of the cytomegalovirus-associated TCR beta chains recognize cytomegalovirus antigens. A further reported finding was that TCR beta sequences accurately predicted the HLA-A and HLA-B alleles for most subjects in the first cohort. In a later analysis, most CMV-associated TCR beta chains were found to appear HLA-restricted, with HLA associations seemingly driven largely by CMV exposure. Compared with equally common non-associated chains, HLA-associated TCR beta chains in a later analysis were more clonally expanded and had lower generation probabilities. The authors suggested that the approach could potentially be extended to other disease states and immunological phenotypes. Broadly in line with IMGT annotations, most TCR beta V segments showed up in productive rearrangements about 87% or about 30% of the time in an earlier analysis of around 550 of the donors. A cluster of highly shared sequence variants was judged likely to represent a technical artifact of the sequencing pipeline. Correlated functional status among segregating V segments might reflect linkage disequilibrium, but an unknown experimental factor could not be ruled out. Most TCR sequences were observed very rarely across donors, whereas some public TCRs were present in many individuals. An association between a missense DCLRE1C variant and V-gene and J-gene trimming of TCR beta chains was found in a later genetic analysis and replicated in an independent cohort. At a false discovery rate of 0.05, a later analysis linked under 20,000 TCR beta sequences to specific HLA alleles. CMV serostatus was the only immune exposure information available for the cohort. A later analysis reported that several top co-occurrence clusters appeared linked to parvovirus B19, influenza, CMV and Epstein-Barr virus. Compared with the approximately 710-donor mean, donors in an Asian-associated ancestry cluster had fewer N-insertions in productive TCRs, according to a later genetic analysis. Because counts were too low, about 15 rarely observed V segments, including chromosome 9 orphons, were left out of the earlier analysis of a few hundred of the donors. The classifier was reported to diagnose cytomegalovirus status with high specificity and sensitivity in both the original cohort and the validation cohort. The presence/absence analyses assumed that sequencing depth was roughly uniform across donors, and that assumption may not be true. When HLA alleles, especially DR and DQ, strongly co-occurred, TCR associations were difficult to assign to individual alleles. A total of 150 or so TCR beta chains were listed by the study as associated with cytomegalovirus. Some IMGT-functional V segments, including TRBV6-2 and TRBV6-3, could not be distinguished by the 87-base-pair reads and were therefore excluded.

A note on this clone: Its antigen has not been determined. The input lacks base qualities; no much larger clone sits a single base away.

The cohort consisted of 666 healthy bone marrow donors. Cohort members were all nominally healthy when sampled, although unrecorded immune exposures were likely present. The donor tested CMV seropositive, placing the donor among the approximately 290 seropositive members of the cohort. A peripheral blood sample was provided by each donor, and peripheral blood mononuclear cells were used for TCR beta sequencing. The Qiagen DNeasy Blood Extraction Kit was used to extract genomic DNA from the blood cell samples. From the cysteine through the phenylalanine, the CDR3 covers 18 amino acids. The retained sequence is limited to the CDR3, 54 bases, with the frame set at the first base. Reading the germline V gene gives CDR1 LGHNA and CDR2 YSLEER. Trimming removed 2 bases from V and 0 bases from J; the gene matches leave 10 bases unexplained. The library was generated by the immunoSEQ multiplex PCR assay. For the multiplex PCR, a mixture combining 60 forward primers for TCR Vbeta segments and 13 reverse primers for TCR Jbeta segments was used. The CDR3 region of rearranged TCR beta genes was amplified from genomic DNA by a multiplex PCR assay. The amplified TCR beta libraries were sequenced on the Illumina HiSeq System as 87-base-pair reads. Per the source publication's procedure: Across the 640 or so repertoires, a later analysis counted 80 million or so unique TCR beta chains, 9.5 million to 12 million of which were shared by at least two donors. To remove PCR and sequencing errors, raw reads were error-corrected and collapsed into unique sequences using a nearest-neighbor algorithm that merged closely related sequences. Alignment of CDR3 sequences to IMGT reference sequences was used to assign V, D and J gene segments. Each retained sequence needed at least a six-nucleotide match to both a V gene segment and a J gene segment. A rearrangement was called productive if the CDR3 had no stop codons and remained in frame with V and J, and every other rearrangement was called non-productive. Following IMGT convention, CDR3 was defined as the stretch from the second conserved V-encoded cysteine up to the conserved J-encoded phenylalanine. Sequences without an unambiguous match to a single V gene segment were excluded from the earlier analysis of 500 to 700 of the donors. In an earlier analysis of around 590 of the donors, a V segment was called functional when productive rearrangements were above 56.7%, and segregating when the standard deviation between donors exceeded 5%. A statistical classification framework was developed to diagnose cytomegalovirus status using the catalog of TCR beta chain sequences. In a later analysis, V and J genes were assigned by comparing TCR nucleotide sequences against IMGT/GENE-DB human TR gene sequences. Using the TCRdist pipeline, a later analysis assigned CDR3 sequences along with most-parsimonious VDJ recombination scenarios. In a later analysis, each TCR beta chain was defined by its CDR3 amino acid sequence together with its V-gene family, and reads lacking a unique V-gene family were excluded. In a later analysis, fewer than 650 highly shared, low-generation-probability nucleotide sequences were removed to address suspected cross-contamination and a sequencing artifact. In a later analysis, a clonal expansion index for each public chain was calculated from normalized within-repertoire ranks of inferred template counts. A later analysis computed generation probabilities with a VDJ recombination model fitted to out-of-frame rearrangements, and checked the results against IGoR. A later analysis scored TCR-TCR, TCR-HLA and TCR-CMV co-occurrence with hypergeometric tests, applying a repertoire-size bias correction to TCR pairs. In a later analysis, false discovery rates were estimated by permuting HLA or CMV assignments 20 times. In a later analysis, co-occurring TCRs were grouped using DBSCAN, with TCRdist sequence similarity added in when clustering inside HLA-allele-positive subsets. Repertoires with fewer than 30,000 or more than 120,000 public chains, plus five repertoires with anomalous nucleotide sharing, were excluded from co-occurrence clustering. This is the immuneACCESS table as TCRdb keeps it, with only in-frame sequences that have V and J called. A part of the clones is gone; compared with another copy, unresolved V genes explain less than half, and the rest is unexplained. V and J calls plus clone size are reproduced from that table; the DNA served to infer D and trimming. The table for this sample lists over 150,000 clones; 80% of them were counted only once. The ten largest make up 1% of the sample.

Sequencing input: PBMCs. The TCR originated in a woman aged 45-65 years in good health and CMV-seropositive. In this chain, TRBV4-3 is recombined with TRBJ1-5; 7 middle bases align to TRBD1. CDR3 protein: CASSQSTGALGSNQPQHF. The nucleotide sequence is TGCGCCAGCAGCCAAAGCACAGGGGCCCTCGGTAGCAATCAGCCCCAGCATTTT.